Each of the 20 T cell receptor beta chains below was sequenced from the same sample in a study of blood T cells in healthy people across ages. A J-beta primer mix and a sample-barcoded 5' primer were used in a second PCR of about 7 to 12 cycles. TCRdb fed the 5' RACE reads into MiXCR, producing one record per CDR3 protein. The sample lists 1.4 million to 1.5 million distinct CDR3 sequences, about 43% occurring once. The sample consisted of blood. The receptors stem from a woman aged 18-30 years in good health.

The chain combines TRBV2 with TRBJ2-1, with TRBD2 identical over 7 bases. V lost 4 bases to trimming and J lost 0 bases; unmatched junction nucleotides: 3. The CDR3 contains 15 residues. Germline V CDR1 and CDR2: SNHLY, FYNNEI. CDR3 sequence reads: CASSGQRGSYNEQFF. In DNA form, the CDR3 reads TGTGCCAGCAGTGGCCAGCGGGGCTCCTACAATGAGCAGTTCTTC.

J is TRBJ1-1 and V is TRBV5-5; unclear D gene. The CDR3 sequence is 15 residues long. Looked up from germline, CDR1 is SGHKS and CDR2 is YYEKEE (reference sequence). Trimming took off 5 bases at V and 3 bases at J, with 17 bases between the two ends. The CDR3 loop is CASSLSPTWDTEAFF. The CDR3 DNA reads as TGTGCCAGCAGTCTGTCCCCCACATGGGACACTGAAGCTTTCTTT. Full variable domain (outside the CDR3, taken from reference TRBV5-5 and TRBJ1-1): DAGVTQSPTHLIKTRGQQVTLRCSPISGHKSVSWYQQVLGQGPQFIFQYYEKEERGRGNFPDRFSARQFPNYSSELNVNALLLGDSALYLCASSLSPTWDTEAFFGQGTRLTVV.

In its sample, this clonotype was seen a few times. The rearrangement links TRBV11-2 to TRBJ1-5, with D hard to call. In germline, CDR1 is SGHAT, CDR2 FQNNGV. CDR3 size: 13 residues. The V end lost 1 base, the J end lost 4 bases, and 5 bases lay between the germline ends. The CDR3 DNA sequence: TGTGCCAGCAGCTTAGTTCAGAATCAGCCCCAGCATTTT. Its translation is CASSLVQNQPQHF.

V usage is TRBV12-3 or TRBV12-4 and J usage is TRBJ2-3; 12 positions match TRBD2. The CDR3 totals 18 residues. V lost 3 bases to trimming and J lost 4 bases; unmatched junction nucleotides: 11. CDR3: CASSLGPTSGRVSDTQYF. The DNA of the CDR3 is TGTGCCAGCAGTTTGGGACCGACTAGCGGGAGAGTCTCAGATACGCAGTATTTT.

The rearrangement links TRBV27 to TRBJ2-7, with 9 bases matching TRBD1. The CDR3 length is 17 residues. Germline V gives CDR1 MNHEY, CDR2 SMNVEV (reference sequence). The V gene end was trimmed by 0 bases and the J gene end by 2 bases; junction bases not matched to a gene: 8. The CDR3 coding sequence is TGTGCCAGCAGTTTATCGGTGGGGACAGGGCCAGCCTACGAGCAGTACTTC. This sequence encodes CASSLSVGTGPAYEQYF.

The chain couples TRBV4-1 to TRBJ2-1, with D unclear. The J call is in doubt because the DNA end fits TRBJ2-7 better. The CDR3 totals 16 residues. CDR1 MGHRA and CDR2 YSYEKL come from the germline V gene. The CDR3 here is CASSQDPLDRLAEQYF. CDR3 nucleotide sequence: TGCGCCAGCAGCCAAGATCCGCTAGACCGCTTGGCGGAGCAGTACTTC.

The chain recombines TRBV5-1 with TRBJ2-1, with 15 bases identical to TRBD2. With V trimmed by 0 bases and J by 4 bases, 8 bases remained unmatched. CDR3 size: 19 residues. Germline V lookup: CDR1 SGHRS, CDR2 YFSETQ. The chain's CDR3 is CASSLGGWGTSGRYNEQFF. The DNA of the CDR3 is TGCGCCAGCAGCTTGGGGGGCTGGGGGACTAGCGGGAGGTACAATGAGCAGTTCTTC.

The chain carries TRBV25-1 and TRBJ1-6; possible D gene TRBD1, 6 bases. This CDR3 contains 16 residues. In germline, CDR1 is MGHDK, CDR2 SYGVNS. The V gene lost 1 base and the J gene lost 5 bases, with 12 bases spanning the gap. The CDR3 coding sequence is TGTGCCAGCAGTGAATTTTACAGGGAGGATAATTCACCCCTCCACTTT. Its translation: CASSEFYREDNSPLHF. Based on the CDR3 plus reference TRBV25-1 and TRBJ1-6, the full variable domain is EADIYQTPRYLVIGTGKKITLECSQTMGHDKMYWYQQDPGMELHLIHYSYGVNSTEKGDLSSESTVSRIRTEHFPLTLESARPSHTSQYLCASSEFYREDNSPLHFGNGTRLTVT.

This clonotype has a handful of counts. V is TRBV15 and J is TRBJ2-1; TRBD2 aligns across 12 bases. The V gene's germline CDR1 is LNHNV and CDR2 YYDKDF (reference sequence). The CDR3 has 16 amino acids. J was trimmed by 7 bases and V by 5 bases; bases with no gene match: 9. CDR3: CATSRGGLAGINEQFF. The CDR3 DNA reads as TGTGCCACCAGCCGCGGTGGACTAGCGGGGATTAATGAGCAGTTCTTC.

This chain connects TRBV25-1 to TRBJ1-1, with 8 positions matching TRBD1. The ends lost 3 bases at V and 1 base at J; junction bases unmatched: 4. CDR3 size: 15 residues. Germline V CDR1 and CDR2: MGHDK, SYGVNS. CDR3: CASSDPTGGNTEAFF. The CDR3 region has the DNA TGTGCCAGCAGTGATCCCACAGGGGGGAACACTGAAGCTTTCTTT.

This clonotype was observed once. Germline and junction disagree at one end, which may indicate a read error. V is TRBV27 and J is TRBJ2-7; D is ambiguous. CDR1 MNHEY and CDR2 SMNVEV come from the germline V gene (reference sequence). This CDR3 spans 12 amino acids. The chain's CDR3 is CASSHTSYEQSF. CDR3 nucleotides: TGTGCCAGCAGTCATACGTCGTACGAGCAGTCCTTC.

This clonotype was seen a single time. The chain carries TRBV11-2 and TRBJ2-3; D unresolved. Germline CDR1 and CDR2: SGHAT and FQNNGV. Trimming removed 5 bases from V and 10 bases from J, with 7 bases in between. The CDR3 is 10 residues long. The CDR3 region has the DNA TGTGCCAGCAGCCTAACATCGCAGTATTTT. It is translated as CASSLTSQYF.

The rearrangement uses TRBV6-5 and TRBJ1-2; TRBD1 is a possible D gene (6 bases). The CDR3 length is 14 residues. Germline V gene data show CDR1 as MNHEY and CDR2 as SVGAGI. With 7 bases removed from V and 7 bases from J, the gap between germline ends came to 19 bases. In DNA form, the CDR3 reads TGTGCCAGCACGTTCGGGCAGGGGATATGTGGCTACACCTTC. This translates into CASTFGQGICGYTF.

This chain connects TRBV5-1 to TRBJ2-5, with D tentatively TRBD1 (6 bases). The J call may be mistaken, given a closer DNA end match to TRBJ2-7. Per the germline V gene, CDR1 is SGHRS and CDR2 is YFSETQ. This CDR3 comprises 13 residues. The CDR3 loop reads CASSSRTEYEQYF. CDR3 DNA sequence: TGCGCCAGCAGCTCCCGGACAGAGTACGAGCAGTACTTC.

The chain combines TRBV4-1 with TRBJ2-1, with 8 bases that match TRBD2. Trimming took 2 bases from V and 3 from J; bases not matched to a gene: 9. This CDR3 is 17 amino acids long. Per the germline V gene, CDR1 is MGHRA and CDR2 is YSYEKL. The CDR3 bases are TGCGCCAGCAGCCAACCCCGGGGTAGCGGGGACTACAATGAGCAGTTCTTC. It yields the protein CASSQPRGSGDYNEQFF.

V gene TRBV6-5 combines with J gene TRBJ2-5; 7 bases match TRBD1. V gave up 6 bases and J gave up 11 bases; unmatched junction bases: 9. The length of the CDR3 is 12 residues. The germline V gene has CDR1 MNHEY and CDR2 SVGAGI. CDR3 nucleotides: TGTGCCAGCAGATGGACAGGCTCAGAGCAGTACTTC. Translated, it gives CASRWTGSEQYF.

This clonotype was recorded a few times. The rearrangement uses TRBV12-5 and TRBJ1-1; D might be TRBD1 (5 bases). Germline V lookup: CDR1 LGHNT, CDR2 FRNRAP. CDR3 size: 18 residues. V lost 0 bases to trimming and J lost 0 bases, with 17 bases between them. CDR3 nucleotide sequence: TGTGCTAGTGGTTTGGTAGTCCCCCTCGAGGGGTTGAACACTGAAGCTTTCTTT. It translates to CASGLVVPLEGLNTEAFF.

Notes on this clonotype: The germline gene is not matched at one end of the junction; a read error may be the cause. The DNA of the CDR3 is TGCAGGGCTAGCCGCTACTGGGAGCAGTTCTTC. Protein sequence: CRASRYWEQFF. The chain couples TRBV20-1 to TRBJ2-1; tentatively, D is TRBD2 (5 bases). Germline V gene data show CDR1 as DFQATT and CDR2 as SNEGSKA (reference sequence). The CDR3 runs to 11 residues.

This clonotype was detected only a few times. This rearrangement joins TRBV20-1 to TRBJ2-7; D ambiguous. Germline V gives CDR1 DFQATT, CDR2 SNEGSKA (reference sequence). This CDR3 spans 14 amino acids. Trimming stripped 0 bases from V and 2 bases from J, with 11 bases between. The CDR3 DNA reads TGCAGTGCTAGAGAGGCCAAACCACCCTACGAGCAGTACTTC. Residues: CSAREAKPPYEQYF.

This clonotype has more than one count but fewer than ten. The CDR3 DNA reads as TGCGCCAGCAGCTTGGGCGGAGGACTAACACAAGAGACCCAGTACTTC. Translating it yields CASSLGGGLTQETQYF. The chain combines TRBV5-1 with TRBJ2-5, with D possibly being TRBD2 (6 bases). CDR3 length: 16 amino acids. Trimming removed 0 bases at V and 2 bases at J, with 14 bases between. CDR1 and CDR2 from the germline V gene are SGHRS and YFSETQ.